This TCR beta chain derives from a study of T cell responses to AZD1222 COVID-19 vaccine. Across the study: Pooled samples include second doses given at about 4 or 12 weeks.

Of note for this clone: As yet, its antigen is unknown.

TCRdb keeps only in-frame clones here, not all; method: immunoSEQ multiplex PCR. This repertoire shows more than 110,000 clones, less than 95% found once; its top ten account for about 3.4%. Study-wide points: Spike-specific TCRs gained breadth and depth after people received two AZD1222 doses. Samples come after the peak T cell response, not at day 14.

Germline V CDR1 and CDR2: SGHNT, YENEEA. Trimming stripped 0 bases from V and 3 bases from J, with 5 bases between. The CDR3 is 13 residues long. The sequence was obtained from an adult in good health. Source: peripheral blood, taken on day 0 of AZD1222 vaccination. The chain carries TRBV11-3 and TRBJ2-5; the D is unclear. The CDR3 DNA follows: TGTGCCAGCAGCTTAGATCTCGAAGAGACCCAGTACTTC. Translation: CASSLDLEETQYF.